Given below is one T cell receptor beta chain in context. Its cognate antigen is unknown. Trimming removed 1 base at V and 7 bases at J, with 13 bases between. The germline CDR1 and CDR2 sequences are MNHEY and SVGEGT. This CDR3 region has 15 residues. This record belongs to a study of T cell responses to AZD1222 COVID-19 vaccine. Regarding the study as a whole: The donors showed a predominance of white British ancestry and of females, with possible underestimation of clonal diversity. In the spike-specific TCR repertoire, nearly half reportedly target unmutated variant regions. Only five or six AZD1222 recipients tested seropositive at baseline.

Sequencing used immunoSEQ multiplex PCR; TCRdb keeps in-frame clones, though not all of them. Of around 140,000 clones in the sample, 70% to 90% are singletons; the top ten hold 7.5% to 8.5%. This sequence joins TRBV6-2 or TRBV6-3 and TRBJ1-4; possible D gene TRBD1, 5 bases. This receptor was obtained from an adult in good health. The sequenced sample was peripheral blood, obtained on day 0 of AZD1222 vaccination. CDR3 sequence: CASSYFGRASEKLFF. CDR3 DNA: TGTGCCAGCAGTTACTTCGGCAGGGCGAGTGAAAAACTGTTTTTT.